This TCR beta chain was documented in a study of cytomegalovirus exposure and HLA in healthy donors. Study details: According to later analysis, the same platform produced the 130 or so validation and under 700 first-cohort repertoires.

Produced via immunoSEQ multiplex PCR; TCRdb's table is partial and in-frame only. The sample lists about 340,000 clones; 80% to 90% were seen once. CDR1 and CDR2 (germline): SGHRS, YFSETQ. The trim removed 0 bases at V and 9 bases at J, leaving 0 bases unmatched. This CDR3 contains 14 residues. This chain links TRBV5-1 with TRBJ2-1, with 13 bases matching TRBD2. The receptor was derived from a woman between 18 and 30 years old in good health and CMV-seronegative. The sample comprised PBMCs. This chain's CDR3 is CASSLGTSGSEQFF. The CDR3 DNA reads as TGCGCCAGCAGCTTGGGGACTAGCGGGAGTGAGCAGTTCTTC.